The clone carrying this TCR beta chain was recorded at least ten times. Unique molecular identifiers featured in how the TCRbeta library was prepared. TCRdb processed the PCR reads anew with MiXCR; each CDR3 protein has one entry. The data show approximately 270,000 distinct CDR3 sequences, almost 10% seen once. The source of the sample is a study of T-cell reconstitution after alpha-beta-depleted transplantation in children. The CDR3 is 15 amino acids. CDR1 and CDR2 (germline): LGHDT, YNNKEL (reference sequence). Trimming took 5 bases from V and 0 from J; bases not matched to a gene: 4. The material was PBMCs from the stem cell graft donor, obtained from the stem cell graft. This TCR came from a human donor who donated a stem cell graft to a child with SCID. The rearrangement joins TRBV3-1 to TRBJ2-1; 7 bases agree with TRBD1. The CDR3, as DNA: TGTGCCAGCAGCGATGACAGGGTCTCCTACAATGAGCAGTTCTTC. Protein sequence: CASSDDRVSYNEQFF.